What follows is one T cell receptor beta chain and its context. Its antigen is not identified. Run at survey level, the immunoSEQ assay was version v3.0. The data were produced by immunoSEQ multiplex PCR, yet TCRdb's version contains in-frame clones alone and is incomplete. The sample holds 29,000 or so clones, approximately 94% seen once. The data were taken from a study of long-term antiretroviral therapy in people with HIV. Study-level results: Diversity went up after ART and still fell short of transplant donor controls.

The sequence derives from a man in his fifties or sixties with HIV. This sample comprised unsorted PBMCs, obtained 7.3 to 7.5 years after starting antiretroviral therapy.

CDR3 nucleotides: TGTGCCAGCGGGGATCCGCGAAGCTATGGCTACACCTTC. Translation: CASGDPRSYGYTF. The genes are TRBV28 and TRBJ1-2; no reliable D call. Germline V gene data show CDR1 as MDHEN and CDR2 as SYDVKM. This CDR3 comprises 13 residues. Trimming shortened V by 8 bases and J by 4 bases, and 14 bases separated the two germline ends.